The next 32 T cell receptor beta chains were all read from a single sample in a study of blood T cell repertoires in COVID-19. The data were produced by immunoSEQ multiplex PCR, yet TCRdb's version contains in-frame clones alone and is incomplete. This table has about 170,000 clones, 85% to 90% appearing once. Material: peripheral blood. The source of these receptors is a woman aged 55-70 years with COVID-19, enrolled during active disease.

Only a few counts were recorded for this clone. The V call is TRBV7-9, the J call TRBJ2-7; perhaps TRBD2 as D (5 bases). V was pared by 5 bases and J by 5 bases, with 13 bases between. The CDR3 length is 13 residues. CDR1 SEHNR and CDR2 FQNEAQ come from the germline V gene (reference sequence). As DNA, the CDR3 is TGTGCCAGCAGCGACGAACGCGGGCACGAGCAGTACTTC. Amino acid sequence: CASSDERGHEQYF.

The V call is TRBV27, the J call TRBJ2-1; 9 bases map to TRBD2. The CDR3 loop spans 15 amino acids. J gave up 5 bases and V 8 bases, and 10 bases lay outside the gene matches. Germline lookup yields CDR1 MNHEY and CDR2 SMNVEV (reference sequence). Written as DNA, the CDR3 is TGTGCCAGCCAACGAGCGGGAGGAATGGACAATGAGCAGTTCTTC. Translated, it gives CASQRAGGMDNEQFF.

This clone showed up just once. The CDR3 spells CASSQDRISTDTQYF. The CDR3, as DNA: TGCGCCAGCAGCCAAGACAGGATTAGCACAGATACGCAGTATTTT. This rearrangement joins TRBV4-3 to TRBJ2-3; D is ambiguous. With 0 bases removed from V and 0 bases from J, the gap between germline ends came to 7 bases. Germline V CDR1 and CDR2: LGHNA, YSLEER. The CDR3 is 15 residues long.

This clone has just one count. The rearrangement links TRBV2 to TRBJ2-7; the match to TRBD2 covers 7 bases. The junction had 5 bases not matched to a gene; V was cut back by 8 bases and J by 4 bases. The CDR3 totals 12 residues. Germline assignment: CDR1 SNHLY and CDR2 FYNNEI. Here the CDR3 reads CASLPSGYEQYF. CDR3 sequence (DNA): TGTGCCAGCCTACCTAGCGGATACGAGCAGTACTTC.

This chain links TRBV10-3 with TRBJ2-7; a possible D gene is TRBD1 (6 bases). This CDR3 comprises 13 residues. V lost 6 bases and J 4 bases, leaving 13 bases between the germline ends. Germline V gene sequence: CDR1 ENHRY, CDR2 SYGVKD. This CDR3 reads CAISPGVLYEQYF. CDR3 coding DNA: TGTGCCATCAGCCCAGGGGTTTTGTACGAGCAGTACTTC.

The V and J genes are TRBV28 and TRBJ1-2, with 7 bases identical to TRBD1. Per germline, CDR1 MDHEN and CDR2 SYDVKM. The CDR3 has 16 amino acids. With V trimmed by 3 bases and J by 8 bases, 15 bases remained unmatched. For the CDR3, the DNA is TGTGCCAGCAGTTTCGGTCTGGCAGGGGGTATATACGGCTACACCTTC. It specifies CASSFGLAGGIYGYTF.

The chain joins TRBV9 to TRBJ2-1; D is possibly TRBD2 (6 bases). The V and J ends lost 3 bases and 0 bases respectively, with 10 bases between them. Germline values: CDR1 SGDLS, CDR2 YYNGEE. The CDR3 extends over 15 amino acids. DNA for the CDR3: TGTGCCAGCAGCGGAGGGCGGGGCTCCTACAATGAGCAGTTCTTC. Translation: CASSGGRGSYNEQFF. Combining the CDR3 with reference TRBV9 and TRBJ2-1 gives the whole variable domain DSGVTQTPKHLITATGQRVTLRCSPRSGDLSVYWYQQSLDQGLQFLIQYYNGEERAKGNILERFSAQQFPDLHSELNLSSLELGDSALYFCASSGGRGSYNEQFFGPGTRLTVL.

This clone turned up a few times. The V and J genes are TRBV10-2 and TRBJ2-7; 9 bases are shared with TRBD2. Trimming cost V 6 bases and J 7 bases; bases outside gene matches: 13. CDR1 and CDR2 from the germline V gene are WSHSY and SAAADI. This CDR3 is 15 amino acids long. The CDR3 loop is CASRALAGGPGEQYF. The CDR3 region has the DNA TGCGCCAGCAGGGCCCTTGCGGGAGGGCCGGGTGAGCAGTACTTC.

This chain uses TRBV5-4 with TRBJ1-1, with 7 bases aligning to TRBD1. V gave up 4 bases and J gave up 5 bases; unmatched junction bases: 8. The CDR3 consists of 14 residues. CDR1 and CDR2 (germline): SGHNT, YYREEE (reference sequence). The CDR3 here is CASSTRGRSTEAFF. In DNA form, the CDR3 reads TGTGCCAGCAGCACGAGGGGGCGCAGTACTGAAGCTTTCTTT.

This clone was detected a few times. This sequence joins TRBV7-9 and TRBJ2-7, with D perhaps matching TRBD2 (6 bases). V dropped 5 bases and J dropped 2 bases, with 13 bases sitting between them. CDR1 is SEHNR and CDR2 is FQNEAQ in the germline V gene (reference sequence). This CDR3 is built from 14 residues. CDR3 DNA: TGTGCCAGCAGCCCTGGAGGGCAGCCCTACGAGCAGTACTTC. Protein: CASSPGGQPYEQYF.

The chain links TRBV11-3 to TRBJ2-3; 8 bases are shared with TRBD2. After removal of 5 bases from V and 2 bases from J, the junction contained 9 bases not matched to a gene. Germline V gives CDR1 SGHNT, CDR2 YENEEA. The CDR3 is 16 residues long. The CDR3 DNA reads TGTGCCAGCAGCACAACTAGCGGTCCCCCCACAGATACGCAGTATTTT. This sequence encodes CASSTTSGPPTDTQYF.

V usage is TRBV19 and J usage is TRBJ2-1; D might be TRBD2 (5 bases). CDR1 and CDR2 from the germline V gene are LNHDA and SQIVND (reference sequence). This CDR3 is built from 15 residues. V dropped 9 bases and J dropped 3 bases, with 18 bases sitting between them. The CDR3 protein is CASGKGQTVYNEQFF. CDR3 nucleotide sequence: TGTGCCAGCGGGAAGGGCCAAACTGTCTACAATGAGCAGTTCTTC.

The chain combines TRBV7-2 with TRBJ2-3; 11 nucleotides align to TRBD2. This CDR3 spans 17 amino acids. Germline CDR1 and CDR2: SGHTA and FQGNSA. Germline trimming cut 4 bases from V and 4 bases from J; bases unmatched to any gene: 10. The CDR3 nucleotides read TGTGCCAGCAGCTCGAATACAGGGGGACTAGCGGCAGATACGCAGTATTTT. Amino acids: CASSSNTGGLAADTQYF.

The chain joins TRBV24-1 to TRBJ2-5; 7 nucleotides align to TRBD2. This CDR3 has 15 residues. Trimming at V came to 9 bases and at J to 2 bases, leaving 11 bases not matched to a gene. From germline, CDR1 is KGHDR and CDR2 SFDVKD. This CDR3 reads CATSLSGGGQETQYF. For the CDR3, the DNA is TGTGCCACCTCGTTGTCGGGGGGAGGTCAAGAGACCCAGTACTTC.

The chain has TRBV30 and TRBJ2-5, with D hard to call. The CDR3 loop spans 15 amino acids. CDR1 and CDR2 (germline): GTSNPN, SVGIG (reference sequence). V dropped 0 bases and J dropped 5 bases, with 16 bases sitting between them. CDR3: CAWSVGGPPTETQYF. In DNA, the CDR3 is TGTGCCTGGAGTGTAGGTGGGCCCCCTACCGAGACCCAGTACTTC.

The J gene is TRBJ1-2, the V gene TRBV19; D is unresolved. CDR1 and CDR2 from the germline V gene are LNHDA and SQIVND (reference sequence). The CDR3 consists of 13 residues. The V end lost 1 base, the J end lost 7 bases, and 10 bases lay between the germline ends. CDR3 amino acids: CASSIASYSGYTF. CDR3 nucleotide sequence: TGTGCCAGTAGTATAGCCAGTTATTCTGGCTACACCTTC. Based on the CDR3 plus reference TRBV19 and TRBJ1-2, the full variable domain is DGGITQSPKYLFRKEGQNVTLSCEQNLNHDAMYWYRQDPGQGLRLIYYSQIVNDFQKGDIAEGYSVSREKKESFPLTVTSAQKNPTAFYLCASSIASYSGYTFGSGTRLTVV.

The chain's CDR3 is CASGEGDTQYF. In nucleotides, the CDR3 is TGCGCCAGCGGGGAGGGAGATACGCAGTATTTT. V gene TRBV10-2 combines with J gene TRBJ2-3; 7 bases are a match to TRBD2. V lost 8 bases to trimming and J lost 5 bases; unmatched junction nucleotides: 1. Looked up from germline, CDR1 is WSHSY and CDR2 is SAAADI. The CDR3 loop spans 11 amino acids.

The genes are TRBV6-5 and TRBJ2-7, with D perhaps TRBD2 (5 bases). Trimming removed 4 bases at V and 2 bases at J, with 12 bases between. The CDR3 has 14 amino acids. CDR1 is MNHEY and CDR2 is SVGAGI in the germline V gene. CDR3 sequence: CASSSGDGAYEQYF. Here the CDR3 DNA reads TGTGCCAGCAGTTCCGGGGATGGTGCCTACGAGCAGTACTTC.

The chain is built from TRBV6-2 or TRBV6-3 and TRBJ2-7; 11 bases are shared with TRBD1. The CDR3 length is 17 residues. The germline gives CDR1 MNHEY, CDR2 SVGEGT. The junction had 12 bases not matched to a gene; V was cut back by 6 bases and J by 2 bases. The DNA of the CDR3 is TGTGCCAGCAGCTTGGACAGGGGGCTCTTCCTAACCTACGAGCAGTACTTC. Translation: CASSLDRGLFLTYEQYF.

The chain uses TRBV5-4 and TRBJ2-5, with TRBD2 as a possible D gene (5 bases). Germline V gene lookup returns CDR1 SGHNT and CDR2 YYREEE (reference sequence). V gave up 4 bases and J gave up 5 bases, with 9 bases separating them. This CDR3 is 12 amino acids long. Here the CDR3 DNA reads TGTGCCAGCAGCCCCCCGGGGGAGACCCAGTACTTC. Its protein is CASSPPGETQYF. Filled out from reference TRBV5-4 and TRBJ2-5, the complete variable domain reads ETGVTQSPTHLIKTRGQQVTLRCSSQSGHNTVSWYQQALGQGPQFIFQYYREEENGRGNFPPRFSGLQFPNYSSELNVNALELDDSALYLCASSPPGETQYFGPGTRLLVL.

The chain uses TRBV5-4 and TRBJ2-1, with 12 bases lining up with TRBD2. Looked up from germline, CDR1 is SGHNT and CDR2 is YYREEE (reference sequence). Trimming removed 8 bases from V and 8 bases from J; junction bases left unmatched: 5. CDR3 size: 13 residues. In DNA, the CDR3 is TGTGCCAGTACTAGCGGGAGGAATTATGAGCAGTTCTTC. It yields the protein CASTSGRNYEQFF.

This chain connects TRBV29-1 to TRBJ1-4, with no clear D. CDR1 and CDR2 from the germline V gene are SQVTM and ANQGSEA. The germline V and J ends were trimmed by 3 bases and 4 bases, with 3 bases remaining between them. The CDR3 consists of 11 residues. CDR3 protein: CSVDRNEKLFF. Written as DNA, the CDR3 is TGCAGCGTTGACCGTAATGAAAAACTGTTTTTT.

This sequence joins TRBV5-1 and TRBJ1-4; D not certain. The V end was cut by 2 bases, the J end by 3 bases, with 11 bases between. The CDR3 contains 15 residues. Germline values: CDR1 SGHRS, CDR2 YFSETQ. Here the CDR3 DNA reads TGCGCCAGCAGCTTCGGATGGGAGGCTAATGAAAAACTGTTTTTT. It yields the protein CASSFGWEANEKLFF.

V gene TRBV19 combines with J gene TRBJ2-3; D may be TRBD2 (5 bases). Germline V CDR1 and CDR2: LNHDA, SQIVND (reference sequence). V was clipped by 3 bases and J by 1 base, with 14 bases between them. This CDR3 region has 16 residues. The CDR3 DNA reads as TGTGCCAGTAGTATCCGGAGGAGCACCCGCACAGATACGCAGTATTTT. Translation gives CASSIRRSTRTDTQYF.

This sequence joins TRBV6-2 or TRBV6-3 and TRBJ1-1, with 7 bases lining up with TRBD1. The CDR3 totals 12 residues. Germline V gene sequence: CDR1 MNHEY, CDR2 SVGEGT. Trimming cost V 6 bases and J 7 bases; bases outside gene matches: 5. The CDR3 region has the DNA TGTGCCAGCAGCCAACAGGGGATTGAAGCTTTCTTT. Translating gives CASSQQGIEAFF.

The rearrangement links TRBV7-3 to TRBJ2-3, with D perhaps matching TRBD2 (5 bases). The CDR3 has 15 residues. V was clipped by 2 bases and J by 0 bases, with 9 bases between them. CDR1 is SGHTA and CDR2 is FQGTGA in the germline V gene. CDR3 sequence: CASSLHGISTDTQYF. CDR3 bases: TGTGCCAGCAGCTTACACGGGATAAGCACAGATACGCAGTATTTT. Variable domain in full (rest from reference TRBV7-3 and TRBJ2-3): GAGVSQTPSNKVTEKGKYVELRCDPISGHTALYWYRQSLGQGPEFLIYFQGTGAADDSGLPNDRFFAVRPEGSVSTLKIQRTERGDSAVYLCASSLHGISTDTQYFGPGTRLTVL.

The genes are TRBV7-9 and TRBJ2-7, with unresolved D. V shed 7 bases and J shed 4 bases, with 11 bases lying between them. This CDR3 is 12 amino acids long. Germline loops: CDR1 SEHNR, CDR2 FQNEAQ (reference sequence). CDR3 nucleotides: TGTGCCAGCACCATGACACTGTACGAGCAGTACTTC. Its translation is CASTMTLYEQYF.

CDR3 loop: CASSPGTGWSGELFF. CDR3 DNA sequence: TGTGCCAGCAGCCCCGGGACAGGGTGGAGCGGGGAGCTGTTTTTT. The V call is TRBV5-5, the J call TRBJ2-2; TRBD1 agrees at 9 bases. The V segment lost 4 bases and the J segment 7 bases; nucleotides outside the gene matches: 8. Germline lookup yields CDR1 SGHKS and CDR2 YYEKEE (reference sequence). The CDR3 length is 15 residues.

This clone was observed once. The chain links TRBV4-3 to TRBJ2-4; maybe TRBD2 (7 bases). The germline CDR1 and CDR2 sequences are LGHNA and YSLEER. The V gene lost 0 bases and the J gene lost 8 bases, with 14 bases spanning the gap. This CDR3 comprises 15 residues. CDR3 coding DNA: TGCGCCAGCAGCCAAGACCGGGGGGCCATGGACATTCAGTACTTC. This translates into CASSQDRGAMDIQYF.

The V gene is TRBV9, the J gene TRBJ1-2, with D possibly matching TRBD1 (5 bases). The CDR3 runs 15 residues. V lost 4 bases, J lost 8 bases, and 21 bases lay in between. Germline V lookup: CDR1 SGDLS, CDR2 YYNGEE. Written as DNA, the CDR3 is TGTGCCAGCAGCTCCACCCCACGGGGGAATGGCGGCTACACCTTC. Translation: CASSSTPRGNGGYTF.

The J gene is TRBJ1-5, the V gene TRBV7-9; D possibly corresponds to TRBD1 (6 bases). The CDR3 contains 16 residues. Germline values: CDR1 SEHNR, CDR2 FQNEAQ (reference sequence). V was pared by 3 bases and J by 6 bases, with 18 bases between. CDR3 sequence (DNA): TGTGCCAGCAGCTTGGGAACAGGGACTAGCGTTCAGCCCCAGCATTTT. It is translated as CASSLGTGTSVQPQHF.

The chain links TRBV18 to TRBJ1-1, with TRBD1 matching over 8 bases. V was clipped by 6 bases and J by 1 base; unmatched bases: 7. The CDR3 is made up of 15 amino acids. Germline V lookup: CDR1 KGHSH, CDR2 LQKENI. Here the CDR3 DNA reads TGTGCCAGCTCCCGGACAGGGCGGACGAACACTGAAGCTTTCTTT. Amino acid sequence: CASSRTGRTNTEAFF.